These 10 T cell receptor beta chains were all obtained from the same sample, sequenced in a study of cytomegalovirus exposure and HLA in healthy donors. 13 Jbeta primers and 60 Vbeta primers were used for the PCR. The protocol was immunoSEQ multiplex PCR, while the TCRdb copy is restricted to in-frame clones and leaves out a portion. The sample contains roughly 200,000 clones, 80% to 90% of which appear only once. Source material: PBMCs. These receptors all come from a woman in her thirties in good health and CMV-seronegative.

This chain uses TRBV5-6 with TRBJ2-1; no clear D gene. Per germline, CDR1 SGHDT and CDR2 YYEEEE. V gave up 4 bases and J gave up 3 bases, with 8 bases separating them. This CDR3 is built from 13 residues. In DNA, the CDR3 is TGTGCCAGCAGCCGCCCCTACTACAATGAGCAGTTCTTC. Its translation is CASSRPYYNEQFF.

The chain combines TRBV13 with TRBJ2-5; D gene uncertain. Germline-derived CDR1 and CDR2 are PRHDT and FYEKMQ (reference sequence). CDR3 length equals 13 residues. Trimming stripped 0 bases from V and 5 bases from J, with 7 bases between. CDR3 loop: CASSLGVGETQYF. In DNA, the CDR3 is TGTGCCAGCAGCTTAGGGGTCGGGGAGACCCAGTACTTC.

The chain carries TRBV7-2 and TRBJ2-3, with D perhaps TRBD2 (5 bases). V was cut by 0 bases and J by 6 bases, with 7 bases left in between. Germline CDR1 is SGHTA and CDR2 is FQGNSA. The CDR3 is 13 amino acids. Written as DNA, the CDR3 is TGTGCCAGCAGCTTAGCTCCGGGGGATACGCAGTATTTT. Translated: CASSLAPGDTQYF.

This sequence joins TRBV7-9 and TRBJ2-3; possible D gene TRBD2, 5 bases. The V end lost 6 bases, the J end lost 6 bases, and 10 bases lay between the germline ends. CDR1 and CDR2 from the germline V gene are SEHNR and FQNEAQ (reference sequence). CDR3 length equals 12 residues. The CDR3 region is CASRISGDTQYF. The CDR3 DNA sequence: TGTGCCAGCAGAATTTCGGGGGATACGCAGTATTTT.

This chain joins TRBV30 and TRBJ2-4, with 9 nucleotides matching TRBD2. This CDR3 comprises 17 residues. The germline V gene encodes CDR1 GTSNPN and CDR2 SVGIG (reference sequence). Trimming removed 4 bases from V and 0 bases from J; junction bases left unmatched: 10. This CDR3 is CAWTEGLARLAKNIQYF. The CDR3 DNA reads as TGTGCCTGGACCGAAGGACTAGCGAGACTAGCCAAAAACATTCAGTACTTC.

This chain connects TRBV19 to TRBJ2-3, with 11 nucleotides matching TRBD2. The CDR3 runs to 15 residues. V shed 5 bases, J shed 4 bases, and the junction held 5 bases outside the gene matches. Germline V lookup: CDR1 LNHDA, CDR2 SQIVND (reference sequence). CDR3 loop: CASSPLAGGADTQYF. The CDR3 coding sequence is TGTGCCAGTAGTCCGCTAGCGGGGGGCGCAGATACGCAGTATTTT.

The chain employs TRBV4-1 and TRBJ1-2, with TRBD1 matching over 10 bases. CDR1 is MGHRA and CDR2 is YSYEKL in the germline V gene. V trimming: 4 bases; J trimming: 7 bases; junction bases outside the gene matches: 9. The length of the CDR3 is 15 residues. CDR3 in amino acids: CASSLFDRGQGGYTF. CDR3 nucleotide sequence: TGCGCCAGCAGCCTATTCGACAGGGGGCAGGGTGGCTACACCTTC.

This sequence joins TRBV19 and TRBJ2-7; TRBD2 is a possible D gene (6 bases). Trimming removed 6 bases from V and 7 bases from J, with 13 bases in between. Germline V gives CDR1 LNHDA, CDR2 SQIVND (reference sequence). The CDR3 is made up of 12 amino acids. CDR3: CASSPGGSEQYF. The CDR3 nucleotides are TGTGCCAGTAGCCCAGGAGGGTCGGAGCAGTACTTC.

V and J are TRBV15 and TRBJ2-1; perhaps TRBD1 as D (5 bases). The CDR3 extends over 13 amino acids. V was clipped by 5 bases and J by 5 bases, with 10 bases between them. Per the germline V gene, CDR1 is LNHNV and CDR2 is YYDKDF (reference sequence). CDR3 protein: CATSVGVNNEQFF. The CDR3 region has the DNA TGTGCCACCAGCGTAGGGGTAAACAATGAGCAGTTCTTC.

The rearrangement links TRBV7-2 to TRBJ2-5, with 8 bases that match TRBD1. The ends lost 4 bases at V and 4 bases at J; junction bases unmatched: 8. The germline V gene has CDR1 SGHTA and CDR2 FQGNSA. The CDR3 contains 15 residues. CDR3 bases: TGTGCCAGCAGCTCAGGGGGCGTTCGGGGAGAGACCCAGTACTTC. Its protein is CASSSGGVRGETQYF.